This record looks at one TCR beta chain sequence and its context. These data originate in a study of radiation and T cells in renal cell carcinoma. Indicated time point: blood 4 weeks post-SBRT, at nephrectomy. Regarding treatment: 15 Gy SBRT to primary tumor, nephrectomy 4 weeks later. Germline values: CDR1 SGHDT, CDR2 YYEEEE. Trimming shortened V by 0 bases and J by 3 bases, and 7 bases separated the two germline ends. The CDR3 runs 13 residues. Using immunoSEQ multiplex PCR, the repertoire was profiled, and TCRdb retains in-frame clones only, with some absent. The data contain more than 60,000 clones, less than 90% of them singletons.

Sequenced here: blood, sampled from a patient whose treatment included radiotherapy and nephrectomy. This receptor was identified in a woman aged 60-75 years with renal cell carcinoma. The V and J genes are TRBV5-6 and TRBJ2-7; perhaps TRBD1 as D (6 bases). DNA of the CDR3: TGTGCCAGCAGCTTGGACAGGGTCTACGAGCAGTACTTC. Its protein is CASSLDRVYEQYF. Filled out from reference TRBV5-6 and TRBJ2-7, the complete variable domain reads DAGVTQSPTHLIKTRGQQVTLRCSPKSGHDTVSWYQQALGQGPQFIFQYYEEEERQRGNFPDRFSGHQFPNYSSELNVNALLLGDSALYLCASSLDRVYEQYFGPGTRLTVT.